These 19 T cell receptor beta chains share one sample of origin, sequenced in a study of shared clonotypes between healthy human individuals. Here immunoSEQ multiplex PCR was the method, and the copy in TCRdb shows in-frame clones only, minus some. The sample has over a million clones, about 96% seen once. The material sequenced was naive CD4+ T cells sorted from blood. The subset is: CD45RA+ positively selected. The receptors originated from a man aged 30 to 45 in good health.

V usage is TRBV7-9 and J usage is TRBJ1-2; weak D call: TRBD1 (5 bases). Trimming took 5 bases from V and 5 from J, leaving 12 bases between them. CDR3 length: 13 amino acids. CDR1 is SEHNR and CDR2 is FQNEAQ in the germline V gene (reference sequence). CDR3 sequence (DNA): TGTGCCAGCAGCCAAGGGGTATATTATGGCTACACCTTC. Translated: CASSQGVYYGYTF.

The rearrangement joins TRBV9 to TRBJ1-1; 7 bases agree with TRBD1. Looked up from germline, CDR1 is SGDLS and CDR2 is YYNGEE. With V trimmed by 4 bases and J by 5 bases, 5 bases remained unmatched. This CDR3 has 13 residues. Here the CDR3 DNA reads TGTGCCAGCAGCTTTGAGGGGGCAACTGAAGCTTTCTTT. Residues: CASSFEGATEAFF. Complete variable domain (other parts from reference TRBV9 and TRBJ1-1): DSGVTQTPKHLITATGQRVTLRCSPRSGDLSVYWYQQSLDQGLQFLIQYYNGEERAKGNILERFSAQQFPDLHSELNLSSLELGDSALYFCASSFEGATEAFFGQGTRLTVV.

The CDR3 DNA reads TGTGCCAGCTCACCAAGGCTCAGCAATCAGCCCCAGCATTTT. Translated: CASSPRLSNQPQHF. The chain joins TRBV18 to TRBJ1-5, with D unclear. This CDR3 has 14 amino acids. Per the germline V gene, CDR1 is KGHSH and CDR2 is LQKENI. V lost 2 bases and J 1 base, leaving 6 bases between the germline ends.

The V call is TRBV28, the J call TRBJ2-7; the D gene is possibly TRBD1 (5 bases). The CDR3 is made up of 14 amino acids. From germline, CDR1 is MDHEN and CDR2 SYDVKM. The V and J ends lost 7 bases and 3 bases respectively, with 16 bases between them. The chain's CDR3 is CASKLGQTLYEQYF. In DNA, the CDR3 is TGTGCCAGCAAATTGGGGCAGACTCTCTACGAGCAGTACTTC.

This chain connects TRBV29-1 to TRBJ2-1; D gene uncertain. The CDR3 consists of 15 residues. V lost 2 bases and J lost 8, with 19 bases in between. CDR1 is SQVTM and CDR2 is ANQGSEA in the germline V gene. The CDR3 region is CSVERRKEGVHEQFF. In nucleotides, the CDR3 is TGCAGCGTTGAAAGGCGCAAGGAAGGAGTCCATGAGCAGTTCTTC.

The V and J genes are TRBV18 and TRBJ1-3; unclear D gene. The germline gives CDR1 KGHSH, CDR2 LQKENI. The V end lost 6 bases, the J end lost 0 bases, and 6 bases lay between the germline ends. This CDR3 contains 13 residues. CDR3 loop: CASSGSSGNTIYF. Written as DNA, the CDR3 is TGTGCCAGCTCGGGCAGCTCTGGAAACACCATATATTTT.

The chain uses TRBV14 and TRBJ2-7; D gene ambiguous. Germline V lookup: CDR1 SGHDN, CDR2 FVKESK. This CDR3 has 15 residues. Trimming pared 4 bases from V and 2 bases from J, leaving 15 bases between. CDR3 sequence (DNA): TGTGCCAGCAGCCCACTGAGAAGCAGGACCTACGAGCAGTACTTC. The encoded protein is CASSPLRSRTYEQYF.

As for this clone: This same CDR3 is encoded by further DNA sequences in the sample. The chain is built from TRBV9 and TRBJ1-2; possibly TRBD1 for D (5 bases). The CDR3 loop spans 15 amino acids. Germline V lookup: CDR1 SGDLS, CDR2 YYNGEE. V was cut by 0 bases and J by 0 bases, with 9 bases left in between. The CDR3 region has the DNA TGTGCCAGCAGCGTAGTTACAGGCGCTAACTATGGCTACACCTTC. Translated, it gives CASSVVTGANYGYTF. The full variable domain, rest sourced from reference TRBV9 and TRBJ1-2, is DSGVTQTPKHLITATGQRVTLRCSPRSGDLSVYWYQQSLDQGLQFLIQYYNGEERAKGNILERFSAQQFPDLHSELNLSSLELGDSALYFCASSVVTGANYGYTFGSGTRLTVV.

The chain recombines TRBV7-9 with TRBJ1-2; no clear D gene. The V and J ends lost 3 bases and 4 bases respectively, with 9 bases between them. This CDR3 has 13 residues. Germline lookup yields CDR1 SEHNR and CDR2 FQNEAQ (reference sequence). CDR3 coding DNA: TGTGCCAGCAGCTTCGGGGAAGGCTATGGCTACACCTTC. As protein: CASSFGEGYGYTF.

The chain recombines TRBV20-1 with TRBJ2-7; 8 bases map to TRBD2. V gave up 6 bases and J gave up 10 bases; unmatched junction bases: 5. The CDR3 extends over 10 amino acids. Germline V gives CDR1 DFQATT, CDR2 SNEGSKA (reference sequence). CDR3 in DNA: TGCAGTGCCGGGACTAGTCTCCAGTACTTC. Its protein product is CSAGTSLQYF.

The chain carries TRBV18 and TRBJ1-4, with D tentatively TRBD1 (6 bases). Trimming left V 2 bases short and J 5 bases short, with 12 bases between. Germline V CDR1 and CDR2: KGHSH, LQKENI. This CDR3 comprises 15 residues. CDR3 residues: CASSPYGGRNEKLFF. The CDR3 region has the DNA TGTGCCAGCTCACCATACGGGGGGCGGAATGAAAAACTGTTTTTT.

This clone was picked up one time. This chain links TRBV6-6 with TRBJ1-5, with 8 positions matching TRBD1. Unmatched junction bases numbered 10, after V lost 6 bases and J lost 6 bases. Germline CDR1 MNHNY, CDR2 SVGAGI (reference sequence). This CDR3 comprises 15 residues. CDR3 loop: CASSFTRDRSQPQHF. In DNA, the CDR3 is TGTGCCAGCAGCTTCACTCGGGACAGGAGTCAGCCCCAGCATTTT.

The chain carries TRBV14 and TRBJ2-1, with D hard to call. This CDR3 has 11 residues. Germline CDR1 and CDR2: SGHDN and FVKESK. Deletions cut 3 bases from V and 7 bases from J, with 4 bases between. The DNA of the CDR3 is TGTGCCAGCAGCCAGAGAAATGAGCAGTTCTTC. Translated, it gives CASSQRNEQFF.

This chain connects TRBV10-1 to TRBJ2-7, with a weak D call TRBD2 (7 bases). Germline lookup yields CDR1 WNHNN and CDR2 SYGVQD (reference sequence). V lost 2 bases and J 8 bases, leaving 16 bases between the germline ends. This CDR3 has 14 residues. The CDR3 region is CASSESGEGTQQYF. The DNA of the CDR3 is TGCGCCAGCAGTGAGAGCGGGGAGGGGACACAGCAGTACTTC.

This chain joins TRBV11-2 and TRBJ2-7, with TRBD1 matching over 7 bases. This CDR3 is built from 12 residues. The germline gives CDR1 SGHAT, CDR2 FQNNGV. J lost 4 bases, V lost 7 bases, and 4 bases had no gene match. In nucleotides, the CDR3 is TGTGCCAGCACCCAGACAGGGTACGAGCAGTACTTC. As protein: CASTQTGYEQYF.

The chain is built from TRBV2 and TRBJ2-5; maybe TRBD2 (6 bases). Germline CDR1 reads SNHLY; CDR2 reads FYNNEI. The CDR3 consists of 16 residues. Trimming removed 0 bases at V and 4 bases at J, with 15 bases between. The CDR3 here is CASSEALGGGLETQYF. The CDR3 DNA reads TGTGCCAGCAGTGAAGCGCTCGGGGGTGGGCTAGAGACCCAGTACTTC.

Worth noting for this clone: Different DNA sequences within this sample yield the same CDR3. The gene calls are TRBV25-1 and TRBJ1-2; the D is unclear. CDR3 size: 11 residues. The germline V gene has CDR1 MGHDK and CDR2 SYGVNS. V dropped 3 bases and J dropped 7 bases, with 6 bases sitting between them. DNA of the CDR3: TGTGCCAGCAGTGAGTCCGGTGGCTACACCTTC. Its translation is CASSESGGYTF.

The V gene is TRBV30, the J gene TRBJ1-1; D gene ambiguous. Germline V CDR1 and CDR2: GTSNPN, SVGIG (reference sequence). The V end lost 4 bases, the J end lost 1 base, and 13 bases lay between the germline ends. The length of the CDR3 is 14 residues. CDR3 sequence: CAWTTRGRNTEAFF. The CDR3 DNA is TGTGCCTGGACTACGCGAGGAAGGAACACTGAAGCTTTCTTT.

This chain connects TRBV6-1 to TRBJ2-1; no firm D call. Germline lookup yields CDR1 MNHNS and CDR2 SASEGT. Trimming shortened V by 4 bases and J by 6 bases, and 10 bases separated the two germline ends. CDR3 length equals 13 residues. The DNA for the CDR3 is TGTGCCAGCAGTGGGGTCCGAGGCAATGAGCAGTTCTTC. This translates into CASSGVRGNEQFF.